One sample yielded the 16 T cell receptor beta chains listed below, sequenced in a study of T-cell memory formation after mild COVID-19. TCRdb re-called the 5' RACE reads with MiXCR, one entry per CDR3 protein. Among approximately 300,000 distinct CDR3 sequences listed, around a sixth were seen once. The sample comprised PBMCs or a T cell subset sorted from them (not recorded which). The origin of the receptors is a man aged 18 to 30 who had mild COVID-19 (a few samples of this study predate the infection). Cell type and time point are not known.

The CDR3 DNA follows: TGTGCCAGCAGTTACCAGATAAGGGGCCCAGATACGCAGTATTTT. This codes for CASSYQIRGPDTQYF. V and J are TRBV6-2 or TRBV6-3 and TRBJ2-3; D is possibly TRBD1 (5 bases). V was pared by 2 bases and J by 4 bases, with 13 bases between. Germline CDR1 is MNHEY and CDR2 is SVGEGT. The CDR3 length is 15 residues.

The V call is TRBV6-5, the J call TRBJ1-2; D is undetermined. The CDR3 sequence is 13 residues long. Germline V gene sequence: CDR1 MNHEY, CDR2 SVGAGI. V lost 0 bases and J lost 4, with 6 bases in between. The CDR3 DNA sequence: TGTGCCAGCAGTTACTCGGGTTCCTATGGCTACACCTTC. Translating it yields CASSYSGSYGYTF.

The gene calls are TRBV7-8 and TRBJ1-2; TRBD1 matches at 9 bases. The CDR3 extends over 14 amino acids. V lost 5 bases and J lost 5; bases outside the gene matches: 6. Germline lookup yields CDR1 SGHVS and CDR2 FQNEAQ. The CDR3 is CASSRRDREYGYTF. The CDR3, as DNA: TGTGCCAGCAGCCGCCGGGACAGGGAATATGGCTACACCTTC.

This clonotype was counted only a few times. The rearrangement uses TRBV7-2 and TRBJ2-7, with 10 bases fitting TRBD2. Trimming took 5 bases from V and 2 from J; bases not matched to a gene: 3. The CDR3 totals 14 residues. Germline assignment: CDR1 SGHTA and CDR2 FQGNSA. In nucleotides, the CDR3 is TGTGCCAGCAGCATGAGCGGGGGGGCCTACGAGCAGTACGTC. It codes for CASSMSGGAYEQYV.

This clonotype was found once. The chain employs TRBV27 and TRBJ1-1; no reliable D call. Germline V CDR1 and CDR2: MNHEY, SMNVEV (reference sequence). The CDR3 is made up of 13 amino acids. Trimming removed 6 bases from V and 4 bases from J, with 12 bases in between. The CDR3 reads CASSQQLFTEAFF. The CDR3 region has the DNA TGTGCCAGCAGCCAACAGCTTTTCACTGAAGCTTTCTTT.

In this sample, this clonotype turned up a few times. This chain links TRBV5-1 with TRBJ2-2; 12 bases are a match to TRBD1. Losses at the gene ends were 0 bases for V and 8 bases for J; bases not matched to a gene: 8. CDR1 is SGHRS and CDR2 is YFSETQ in the germline V gene. CDR3 length equals 17 residues. The CDR3 spells CASSLGPGQGAMGELFF. Written as DNA, the CDR3 is TGCGCCAGCAGCTTGGGACCGGGACAGGGGGCGATGGGGGAGCTGTTTTTT.

This chain links TRBV20-1 with TRBJ2-1; 11 bases map to TRBD2. Germline assignment: CDR1 DFQATT and CDR2 SNEGSKA (reference sequence). Trimming at V came to 7 bases and at J to 4 bases, leaving 9 bases not matched to a gene. The CDR3 runs 15 residues. DNA for the CDR3: TGCAGTGTTCCAACCACTAGCGGGGGATACAATGAGCAGTTCTTC. This codes for CSVPTTSGGYNEQFF.

V and J are TRBV12-3 or TRBV12-4 and TRBJ1-6; weak D call: TRBD1 (6 bases). V was cut by 1 base and J by 10 bases, with 14 bases left in between. There are 15 residues in the CDR3. The chain's CDR3 is CASSLGGAGRSPLHF. CDR3 sequence (DNA): TGTGCCAGCAGTTTAGGGGGGGCAGGACGATCACCCCTCCACTTT.

A few counts support this clonotype. V and J are TRBV19 and TRBJ2-7, with D perhaps TRBD1 (6 bases). This CDR3 has 13 amino acids. V dropped 3 bases and J dropped 4 bases, with 10 bases sitting between them. Germline assignment: CDR1 LNHDA and CDR2 SQIVND (reference sequence). CDR3 in DNA: TGTGCCAGTAGTATCGGCAGGGGTTACGAGCAGTACTTC. This encodes CASSIGRGYEQYF.

This sequence joins TRBV20-1 and TRBJ2-7; D might be TRBD2 (6 bases). CDR1 is DFQATT, CDR2 SNEGSKA, per germline (reference sequence). The V gene lost 4 bases and the J gene lost 1 base, with 8 bases spanning the gap. The CDR3 sequence is 12 residues long. This CDR3 reads CSANAGSYEQYF. The CDR3 DNA follows: TGCAGTGCTAATGCGGGGTCCTACGAGCAGTACTTC.

This clonotype was recorded once. The CDR3 spells CASRPDRYSNTGELFF. The CDR3 DNA reads as TGTGCCAGCAGACCTGACAGGTACTCGAACACCGGGGAGCTGTTTTTT. The rearrangement uses TRBV6-5 and TRBJ2-2, with a weak D call TRBD1 (6 bases). The CDR3 runs to 16 residues. Per germline, CDR1 MNHEY and CDR2 SVGAGI. Trimming pared 6 bases from V and 0 bases from J, leaving 14 bases between.

V usage is TRBV15 and J usage is TRBJ1-1; D may be TRBD1 (5 bases). Germline V lookup: CDR1 LNHNV, CDR2 YYDKDF (reference sequence). Trimming left V 4 bases short and J 1 base short, with 10 bases between. The CDR3 length is 14 residues. This CDR3 reads CATSTSRGNTEAFF. Here the CDR3 DNA reads TGTGCCACCAGCACCTCGAGGGGGAACACTGAAGCTTTCTTT. Based on the CDR3 plus reference TRBV15 and TRBJ1-1, the full variable domain is DAMVIQNPRYQVTQFGKPVTLSCSQTLNHNVMYWYQQKSSQAPKLLFHYYDKDFNNEADTPDNFQSRRPNTSFCFLDIRSPGLGDTAMYLCATSTSRGNTEAFFGQGTRLTVV.

This chain connects TRBV5-1 to TRBJ2-1; D is undetermined. Trimming shortened V by 6 bases and J by 10 bases, and 5 bases separated the two germline ends. The CDR3 contains 9 residues. CDR1 and CDR2 from the germline V gene are SGHRS and YFSETQ. CDR3 residues: CASKGEQFF. The CDR3 region has the DNA TGCGCCAGCAAAGGGGAGCAGTTCTTC. Together with reference TRBV5-1 and TRBJ2-1, the CDR3 gives the full variable domain: KAGVTQTPRYLIKTRGQQVTLSCSPISGHRSVSWYQQTPGQGLQFLFEYFSETQRNKGNFPGRFSGRQFSNSRSEMNVSTLELGDSALYLCASKGEQFFGPGTRLTVL.

In its sample, this clonotype was seen a few times. The chain recombines TRBV10-2 with TRBJ2-4, with 8 bases lining up with TRBD2. Germline lookup yields CDR1 WSHSY and CDR2 SAAADI. The CDR3 length is 16 residues. Trimming cost V 5 bases and J 5 bases; bases outside gene matches: 11. The CDR3 here is CASSMVAGLFENIQYF. CDR3 bases: TGCGCCAGCAGTATGGTAGCGGGGTTGTTCGAAAACATTCAGTACTTC.

The chain combines TRBV19 with TRBJ2-4; D is undetermined. This CDR3 comprises 16 residues. Trimming took 2 bases from V and 1 from J, leaving 12 bases between them. In germline, CDR1 is LNHDA, CDR2 SQIVND (reference sequence). CDR3: CASSIWQMGAKNIQYF. CDR3 sequence (DNA): TGTGCCAGTAGTATATGGCAGATGGGGGCCAAAAACATTCAGTACTTC. The variable domain in full, completed from reference TRBV19 and TRBJ2-4, reads DGGITQSPKYLFRKEGQNVTLSCEQNLNHDAMYWYRQDPGQGLRLIYYSQIVNDFQKGDIAEGYSVSREKKESFPLTVTSAQKNPTAFYLCASSIWQMGAKNIQYFGAGTRLSVL.

This clonotype was observed at least ten times. This chain links TRBV28 with TRBJ2-5; D gene ambiguous. The V end lost 5 bases, the J end lost 6 bases, and 10 bases lay between the germline ends. The CDR3 is 12 amino acids. CDR1 and CDR2 (germline): MDHEN, SYDVKM. The chain's CDR3 is CASSLLKKTQYF. CDR3 DNA sequence: TGTGCCAGCAGTCTCCTAAAGAAGACCCAGTACTTC.